The rows below give T cell receptor beta chains drawn from one sample of a study of cytomegalovirus exposure and HLA in healthy donors. This table comes from immunoSEQ multiplex PCR, and its TCRdb copy is limited to in-frame clones, with some not included. The repertoire holds about 100,000 clones, with roughly 77% as singletons. Input material: PBMCs. The receptors derive from a man aged 25-45 years in good health and CMV-seronegative. CDR3s include the opening cysteine and the closing phenylalanine or tryptophan. A D gene is named only where the DNA matches it firmly. Part of the rows lack a size; the others show once, few, many or a class for expanded clones.

d_gene: .; j_gene: TRBJ2-7; v_gene: TRBV19; abundance: .; CDR3nt: TGTGCCAGTAGTCCCCAACGGGACTTCTTCGAGCAGTACTTC; CDR3aa: CASSPQRDFFEQYF
d_gene: .; j_gene: TRBJ2-7; v_gene: TRBV10-1; abundance: .; CDR3nt: TGCGCCAGCAGTGACTGGGACACTTACGAGCAGTACTTC; CDR3aa: CASSDWDTYEQYF
d_gene: TRBD2; j_gene: TRBJ2-7; v_gene: TRBV4-1; abundance: .; CDR3nt: TGCGCCAGCAGCCAAGTGTTACTAGCGGTCTCCTACGAGCAGTACTTC; CDR3aa: CASSQVLLAVSYEQYF
d_gene: .; j_gene: TRBJ2-2; v_gene: TRBV4-2; abundance: .; CDR3nt: TGTGCCAGCAGCCAAGAGGGGCGGGGGAACACCGGGGAGCTGTTTTTT; CDR3aa: CASSQEGRGNTGELFF
d_gene: .; j_gene: TRBJ2-3; v_gene: TRBV30; abundance: .; CDR3nt: TGTGCCTGGAGTCCAATCGAGGGCAACGCAGATACGCAGTATTTT; CDR3aa: CAWSPIEGNADTQYF
d_gene: .; j_gene: TRBJ1-4; v_gene: TRBV5-1; abundance: .; CDR3nt: TGCGCCAGCAGCGTCTCTGCAACTAATGAAAAACTGTTTTTT; CDR3aa: CASSVSATNEKLFF
d_gene: .; j_gene: TRBJ2-1; v_gene: TRBV30; abundance: .; CDR3nt: TGTGCCTGGGGATCCGACAGGCCGAATGAGCAGTTCTTC; CDR3aa: CAWGSDRPNEQFF
d_gene: TRBD2; j_gene: TRBJ2-1; v_gene: TRBV10-1; abundance: once; CDR3nt: TGCGCCAGCAGTGACACGGGGTTGAGCGGGGGAAAGAATGAGCAGTTCTTC; CDR3aa: CASSDTGLSGGKNEQFF
d_gene: TRBD2; j_gene: TRBJ2-1; v_gene: TRBV14; abundance: few; CDR3nt: TGTGCCAGCAGCCAATCAATCGGACTAGCGGGAGGCAATGAGCAGTTCTTC; CDR3aa: CASSQSIGLAGGNEQFF
d_gene: .; j_gene: TRBJ2-1; v_gene: TRBV5-4; abundance: .; CDR3nt: TGTGCCAGCAGCTCCAGGGGAAACAATGAGCAGTTCTTC; CDR3aa: CASSSRGNNEQFF
d_gene: .; j_gene: TRBJ2-2; v_gene: TRBV4-1; abundance: .; CDR3nt: TGCGCCAGCAGCCCTAACACCGGGGAGCTGTTTTTT; CDR3aa: CASSPNTGELFF
d_gene: .; j_gene: TRBJ1-3; v_gene: TRBV27; abundance: .; CDR3nt: TGTGCCAGCAGCTTTAGGCGGTCCTCTGGAAACACCATATATTTT; CDR3aa: CASSFRRSSGNTIYF
d_gene: .; j_gene: TRBJ1-1; v_gene: TRBV28; abundance: .; CDR3nt: TGTGCCAGCTCCAGGGGTAGAGAAACTGAAGCTTTCTTT; CDR3aa: CASSRGRETEAFF
d_gene: TRBD1; j_gene: TRBJ2-7; v_gene: TRBV13; abundance: .; CDR3nt: TGTGCCAGCAGCCTAGGGGGCAGGGGGAACGAGCAGTACTTC; CDR3aa: CASSLGGRGNEQYF
d_gene: .; j_gene: TRBJ2-5; v_gene: TRBV15; abundance: .; CDR3nt: TGTGCCACCAGCAGAACCGGGTCTTACCAAGAGACCCAGTACTTC; CDR3aa: CATSRTGSYQETQYF
d_gene: .; j_gene: TRBJ2-5; v_gene: TRBV7-2; abundance: .; CDR3nt: TGTGCCAGCAGCTCACTCCGACAGGACAGGACCCAGTACTTC; CDR3aa: CASSSLRQDRTQYF
d_gene: TRBD1; j_gene: TRBJ2-6; v_gene: TRBV2; abundance: .; CDR3nt: TGTGCCAGCAGCGGGACAGGGCCGTTTGGGGCCAACGTCCTGACTTTC; CDR3aa: CASSGTGPFGANVLTF
d_gene: TRBD1; j_gene: TRBJ2-7; v_gene: TRBV5-1; abundance: few; CDR3nt: TGCGCCAGCAGCCCCGGACAGGGAAGGTCCTACGAGCAGTACTTC; CDR3aa: CASSPGQGRSYEQYF
d_gene: TRBD2; j_gene: TRBJ2-5; v_gene: TRBV7-2; abundance: .; CDR3nt: TGTGCCAGCAGCGTTACTAGCGGGGGGGCCGGGGAAGAGACCCAGTACTTC; CDR3aa: CASSVTSGGAGEETQYF
d_gene: TRBD1; j_gene: TRBJ2-7; v_gene: TRBV5-1; abundance: .; CDR3nt: TGCGCCAGCAGCTTGGAAGGGACAGGGGACGAGCAGTACTTC; CDR3aa: CASSLEGTGDEQYF
d_gene: .; j_gene: TRBJ1-5; v_gene: TRBV5-8; abundance: .; CDR3nt: TGTGCCAGCAGCTTGATGATGGGGGCGAATAATCAGCCCCAGCATTTT; CDR3aa: CASSLMMGANNQPQHF
d_gene: TRBD2; j_gene: TRBJ2-1; v_gene: TRBV9; abundance: .; CDR3nt: TGTGCCAGCAGCGTGGGAGGGGCTAGCGGGACCAGCGAGCAGTTCTTC; CDR3aa: CASSVGGASGTSEQFF
d_gene: .; j_gene: TRBJ2-5; v_gene: TRBV2; abundance: .; CDR3nt: TGTGCCAGCAGTCAAACGTCTAGCGTTGAGACCCAGTACTTC; CDR3aa: CASSQTSSVETQYF
d_gene: TRBD2; j_gene: TRBJ2-7; v_gene: TRBV5-4; abundance: .; CDR3nt: TGTGCCAGCAGCTGGGGACTAGCCAGCTCCTACGAGCAGTACTTC; CDR3aa: CASSWGLASSYEQYF
d_gene: .; j_gene: TRBJ2-6; v_gene: TRBV6-1; abundance: once; CDR3nt: TGTGCCAGCAAAGGGGTGACTGGGGCCAACGTCCTGACTTTC; CDR3aa: CASKGVTGANVLTF
d_gene: .; j_gene: TRBJ2-7; v_gene: TRBV7-9; abundance: .; CDR3nt: TGTGCCAGCAGCTCGGGGTCTGATTACGAGCAGTACTTC; CDR3aa: CASSSGSDYEQYF
d_gene: .; j_gene: TRBJ1-1; v_gene: TRBV18; abundance: .; CDR3nt: TGTGCCAGCTCCAGTCTCGAGAACACTGAAGCTTTCTTT; CDR3aa: CASSSLENTEAFF
d_gene: .; j_gene: TRBJ2-7; v_gene: TRBV5-1; abundance: .; CDR3nt: TGCGCCAGCAGCGGCGGTTACGACAGAACCGCCTACGAGCAGTACTTC; CDR3aa: CASSGGYDRTAYEQYF
d_gene: TRBD2; j_gene: TRBJ2-2; v_gene: TRBV7-3; abundance: .; CDR3nt: TGTGCCAGCAGCTTAACCGGGACTAGCATCACCGGGGAGCTGTTTTTT; CDR3aa: CASSLTGTSITGELFF
d_gene: TRBD1; j_gene: TRBJ1-1; v_gene: TRBV6-1; abundance: .; CDR3nt: TGTGCCAGCAGTGATAGACAGGGTTTACTGAACACTGAAGCTTTCTTT; CDR3aa: CASSDRQGLLNTEAFF
d_gene: TRBD1; j_gene: TRBJ2-7; v_gene: TRBV5-1; abundance: .; CDR3nt: TGCGCCAGCAGCTTGGTAGGGGGCGGAAAAGGCACCTCCTACGAGCAGTACTTC; CDR3aa: CASSLVGGGKGTSYEQYF
d_gene: .; j_gene: TRBJ1-1; v_gene: TRBV18; abundance: .; CDR3nt: TGTGCCAGCTCAACCACTCAGAACACTGAAGCTTTCTTT; CDR3aa: CASSTTQNTEAFF
d_gene: TRBD1; j_gene: TRBJ2-3; v_gene: TRBV27; abundance: once; CDR3nt: TGTGCCAGCACCTTCGGGACAGGGCGATCAGATACGCAGTATTTT; CDR3aa: CASTFGTGRSDTQYF
d_gene: TRBD1; j_gene: TRBJ1-4; v_gene: TRBV2; abundance: .; CDR3nt: TGTGCCAGCAGAGACAGGGTTGGGTCTATCCGTAGTGAAAAACTGTTTTTT; CDR3aa: CASRDRVGSIRSEKLFF
d_gene: .; j_gene: TRBJ1-2; v_gene: TRBV7-2; abundance: once; CDR3nt: TGTGCCAGCAGCCCCCCGACAGGAGCCTCCATTGGTTATGGCTACACCTTC; CDR3aa: CASSPPTGASIGYGYTF
d_gene: TRBD1; j_gene: TRBJ1-2; v_gene: TRBV7-9; abundance: .; CDR3nt: TGTGCCAGCAGCCCCGGGACAGGGGGCGCGAACTATGGCTACACCTTC; CDR3aa: CASSPGTGGANYGYTF
d_gene: .; j_gene: TRBJ2-5; v_gene: TRBV5-1; abundance: once; CDR3nt: TGCGCCAGCAGCCCGGGGCTGGCGGGGCAAGAGACCCAGTACTTC; CDR3aa: CASSPGLAGQETQYF
d_gene: TRBD1; j_gene: TRBJ2-7; v_gene: TRBV19; abundance: .; CDR3nt: TGTGCCAGTAGTATCCCGGGACAGGGGTCCTACGAGCAGTACTTC; CDR3aa: CASSIPGQGSYEQYF
d_gene: .; j_gene: TRBJ2-1; v_gene: TRBV7-9; abundance: few; CDR3nt: TGTGCCAGCAGCTTAGCTATGACTCGAATGCACCACAATGAGCAGTTCTTC; CDR3aa: CASSLAMTRMHHNEQFF
d_gene: .; j_gene: TRBJ2-1; v_gene: TRBV30; abundance: few; CDR3nt: TGTGCCTGGAGTTTTATCTACAATGAGCAGTTCTTC; CDR3aa: CAWSFIYNEQFF
d_gene: TRBD1; j_gene: TRBJ2-7; v_gene: TRBV28; abundance: .; CDR3nt: TGTGCCAGCAGGATGGACAGGGGACTATCTTACGAGCAGTACTTC; CDR3aa: CASRMDRGLSYEQYF
d_gene: .; j_gene: TRBJ1-2; v_gene: TRBV6-1; abundance: .; CDR3nt: TGTGCCAGCAGTCAAGACTCGGGATTTGGCTACACCTTC; CDR3aa: CASSQDSGFGYTF
d_gene: .; j_gene: TRBJ2-5; v_gene: TRBV5-4; abundance: .; CDR3nt: TGTGCCAGCAGTCGGGACAAAGAGACCCAGTACTTC; CDR3aa: CASSRDKETQYF
d_gene: .; j_gene: TRBJ1-2; v_gene: TRBV11-2; abundance: .; CDR3nt: TGTGCCAGCAGCTTAGTACTCCTGGGGGACACGCTCTATGGCTACACCTTC; CDR3aa: CASSLVLLGDTLYGYTF
d_gene: .; j_gene: TRBJ1-3; v_gene: TRBV6-5; abundance: .; CDR3nt: TGTGCCAGCAGTTACGTAAGGGGCTCTGGAAACACCATATATTTT; CDR3aa: CASSYVRGSGNTIYF
d_gene: .; j_gene: TRBJ2-7; v_gene: TRBV6-6; abundance: few; CDR3nt: TGTGCCAGCAGATCCAACAGTTTAAGTTCCTACGAGCAGTACTTC; CDR3aa: CASRSNSLSSYEQYF